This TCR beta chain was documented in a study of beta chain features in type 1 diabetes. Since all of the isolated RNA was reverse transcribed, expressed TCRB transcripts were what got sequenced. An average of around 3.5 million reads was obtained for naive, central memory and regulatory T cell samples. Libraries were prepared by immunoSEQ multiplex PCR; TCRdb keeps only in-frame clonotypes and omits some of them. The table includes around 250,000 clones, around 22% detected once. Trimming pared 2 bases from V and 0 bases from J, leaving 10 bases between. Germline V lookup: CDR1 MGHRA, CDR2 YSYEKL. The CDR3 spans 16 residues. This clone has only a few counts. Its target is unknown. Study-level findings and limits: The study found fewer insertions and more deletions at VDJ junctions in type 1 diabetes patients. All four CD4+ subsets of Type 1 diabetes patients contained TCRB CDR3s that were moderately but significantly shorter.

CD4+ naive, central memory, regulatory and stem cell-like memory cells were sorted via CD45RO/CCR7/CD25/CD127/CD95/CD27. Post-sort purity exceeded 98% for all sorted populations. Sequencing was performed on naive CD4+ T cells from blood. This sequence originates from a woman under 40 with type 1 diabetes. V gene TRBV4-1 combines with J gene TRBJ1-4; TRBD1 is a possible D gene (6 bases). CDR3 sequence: CASSQTNRATNEKLFF. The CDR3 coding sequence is TGCGCCAGCAGCCAAACGAACAGGGCAACTAATGAAAAACTGTTTTTT.